The source of this T cell receptor beta chain is a study of T cell responses to AZD1222 COVID-19 vaccine. Germline lookup yields CDR1 KGHSH and CDR2 LQKENI. The CDR3 has 14 amino acids. V lost 3 bases, J lost 5 bases, and 10 bases lay in between. Whole-study findings and limits: There were vaccine-associated CD4 TCRs across spike, dominant at 160-218 and 743-854.

TCRdb's table, derived via immunoSEQ multiplex PCR, lists solely in-frame clones and lacks some. The sample gives more than 95,000 clones, approximately 90% of which show up once; around 7.1% is in the top ten. Worth noting for this clone: Its antigen remains unidentified.

This sequence was found in an adult who received the AZD1222 COVID-19 vaccine. The chain joins TRBV18 to TRBJ2-2; D remains unclear. Here the sequenced sample was peripheral blood, taken 28 days after the second AZD1222 dose. The DNA of the CDR3 is TGTGCCAGCTCACCCCTGGGGAAAACCGGGGAGCTGTTTTTT. It is translated as CASSPLGKTGELFF.